Listed here are 6 T cell receptor beta chains from one sample, sequenced in a study of neurological immune-mediated disorders. TCRdb independently ran MiXCR on the 5' RACE reads; one entry per CDR3 protein. Of approximately 50,000 distinct CDR3 sequences in the sample, around 4% were seen once. The specimen was PBMCs. These receptors were taken from a man younger than 45 with multiple sclerosis.

This clonotype was recorded at least ten times. This chain's CDR3 is CASSTLAGGTGELFF. CDR3 nucleotide sequence: TGTGCCAGCAGTACGCTAGCGGGGGGCACCGGGGAGCTGTTTTTT. V usage is TRBV27 and J usage is TRBJ2-2; 11 bases are shared with TRBD2. V dropped 5 bases and J dropped 4; count of bases not matched to a gene: 3. The germline V gene has CDR1 MNHEY and CDR2 SMNVEV (reference sequence). The CDR3 extends over 15 amino acids.

This clonotype was observed at least ten times. This chain links TRBV5-1 with TRBJ1-5; possibly TRBD1 for D (6 bases). Germline V gene lookup returns CDR1 SGHRS and CDR2 YFSETQ. CDR3 size: 14 residues. The V end was cut by 1 base, the J end by 5 bases, with 10 bases between. CDR3: CASSLIGGDQPQHF. CDR3 nucleotide sequence: TGCGCCAGCAGCTTGATCGGGGGCGATCAGCCCCAGCATTTT. Full variable domain (rest looked up from reference TRBV5-1 and TRBJ1-5): KAGVTQTPRYLIKTRGQQVTLSCSPISGHRSVSWYQQTPGQGLQFLFEYFSETQRNKGNFPGRFSGRQFSNSRSEMNVSTLELGDSALYLCASSLIGGDQPQHFGDGTRLSIL.

This clonotype has only a few counts. The gene calls are TRBV20-1 and TRBJ2-2; a possible D gene is TRBD1 (5 bases). The V end was cut by 0 bases, the J end by 7 bases, with 6 bases between. This CDR3 has 12 amino acids. Germline V gene data show CDR1 as DFQATT and CDR2 as SNEGSKA (reference sequence). The CDR3 DNA reads TGCAGTGCTAGAGAGCAGGGCGGGGAGCTGTTTTTT. Translation gives CSAREQGGELFF.

This clonotype was recorded at least ten times. The chain employs TRBV6-5 and TRBJ1-6; D gene unclear. Germline V gene data show CDR1 as MNHEY and CDR2 as SVGAGI. This CDR3 is built from 13 residues. Trimming left V 2 bases short and J 11 bases short, with 10 bases between. The CDR3 loop is CASSYGPRAPLHF. The CDR3 DNA is TGTGCCAGCAGTTACGGACCCCGGGCACCCCTCCACTTT.

The V and J genes are TRBV19 and TRBJ1-5, with D uncertain. V lost 5 bases to trimming and J lost 7 bases, with 9 bases between them. Germline loops: CDR1 LNHDA, CDR2 SQIVND (reference sequence). This CDR3 has 12 amino acids. As DNA, the CDR3 is TGTGCCAGTAGTCCAAGGGAACAGCCCCAGCATTTT. Encoded protein: CASSPREQPQHF. The whole variable domain, filled in from reference TRBV19 and TRBJ1-5, reads DGGITQSPKYLFRKEGQNVTLSCEQNLNHDAMYWYRQDPGQGLRLIYYSQIVNDFQKGDIAEGYSVSREKKESFPLTVTSAQKNPTAFYLCASSPREQPQHFGDGTRLSIL.

This clonotype was detected many times. The chain couples TRBV12-3 or TRBV12-4 to TRBJ1-2; D remains ambiguous. Trimming removed 4 bases from V and 7 bases from J, with 13 bases in between. The CDR3 is 13 residues long. This chain's CDR3 is CASSSFRPGGYTF. The CDR3, as DNA: TGTGCCAGCAGTTCCTTTCGACCCGGTGGCTACACCTTC.